The 23 T cell receptor beta chains in this list originate from one sample, sequenced in a study of T cell responses to AZD1222 COVID-19 vaccine. Sequencing was performed with immunoSEQ multiplex PCR; in TCRdb, only in-frame clones are kept and a portion is missing. The profile covers around 99,000 clones, with more than 80% appearing a single time and under 7% taken by the ten largest. The sequenced sample was peripheral blood, obtained on day 0 of AZD1222 vaccination. These receptor sequences come from an adult in good health.

The chain combines TRBV30 with TRBJ1-6; 9 bases fit TRBD1. Germline V CDR1 and CDR2: GTSNPN, SVGIG (reference sequence). V shed 5 bases and J 8 bases; nucleotides not matched to a gene: 7. This CDR3 is built from 14 residues. The CDR3 sequence is CAWDPGQGHSPLHF. The DNA for the CDR3 is TGTGCCTGGGACCCGGGACAGGGTCATTCACCCCTCCACTTT.

This chain uses TRBV27 with TRBJ1-1; D not resolved. CDR1 and CDR2 (germline): MNHEY, SMNVEV (reference sequence). V gave up 4 bases and J gave up 1 base, with 4 bases separating them. There are 12 residues in the CDR3. Here the CDR3 DNA reads TGTGCCAGCAGTTCTAAGAACACTGAAGCTTTCTTT. Protein: CASSSKNTEAFF.

This chain connects TRBV28 to TRBJ1-4, with 7 bases matching TRBD1. Germline V gene lookup returns CDR1 MDHEN and CDR2 SYDVKM. This CDR3 comprises 12 residues. The ends lost 8 bases at V and 8 bases at J; junction bases unmatched: 5. Written as DNA, the CDR3 is TGTGCCAGCGGACAGGTTGTCGAAAAACTGTTTTTT. Translated, it gives CASGQVVEKLFF.

The sample holds one count of this clone. The same CDR3 also results from other DNA sequences found in this sample. The chain carries TRBV5-1 and TRBJ2-1; D gene uncertain. The CDR3 consists of 11 residues. Germline CDR1 SGHRS, CDR2 YFSETQ. Trimming removed 0 bases from V and 5 bases from J, with 0 bases in between. CDR3: CASSLDNEQFF. The CDR3 nucleotides are TGCGCCAGCAGCTTGGACAATGAGCAGTTCTTC.

V usage is TRBV6-5 and J usage is TRBJ2-7; TRBD1 matches at 8 bases. The CDR3 spans 15 residues. From germline, CDR1 is MNHEY and CDR2 SVGAGI. V lost 5 bases, J lost 0 bases, and 6 bases stayed unmatched. The CDR3 DNA is TGTGCCAGCAGTCCGACAGGGGCGGGCTCCTACGAGCAGTACTTC. This codes for CASSPTGAGSYEQYF.

The V call is TRBV7-3, the J call TRBJ2-5; the D gene is possibly TRBD1 (5 bases). The CDR3 length is 14 residues. Germline CDR1 is SGHTA and CDR2 is FQGTGA. Trimming stripped 8 bases from V and 0 bases from J, with 13 bases between. The chain's CDR3 is CASGTTVHQETQYF. CDR3 nucleotides: TGTGCCAGCGGAACGACAGTACACCAAGAGACCCAGTACTTC.

The chain is built from TRBV27 and TRBJ2-3; the match to TRBD2 covers 10 bases. This CDR3 is built from 17 residues. With V trimmed by 2 bases and J by 6 bases, 11 bases remained unmatched. Germline CDR1 reads MNHEY; CDR2 reads SMNVEV (reference sequence). The DNA of the CDR3 is TGTGCCAGCAGTTTACGGAGAGCGGGAGGGTTTGGGGATACGCAGTATTTT. This sequence encodes CASSLRRAGGFGDTQYF.

V usage is TRBV11-2 and J usage is TRBJ2-1, with unresolved D. The V and J ends lost 5 bases and 7 bases respectively, with 12 bases between them. The CDR3 contains 13 residues. Germline CDR1 SGHAT, CDR2 FQNNGV. Here the CDR3 reads CASSQRLRNEQFF. CDR3 DNA sequence: TGTGCCAGCAGCCAACGGCTGCGTAATGAGCAGTTCTTC.

The J gene is TRBJ1-2, the V gene TRBV4-3, with a tentative D call TRBD1 (6 bases). The CDR3 runs to 15 residues. Germline values: CDR1 LGHNA, CDR2 YSLEER. Trimming cost V 1 base and J 7 bases, with 16 bases left between them. In nucleotides, the CDR3 is TGCGCCAGCAGCCAAGGAGGGGGAACTATGGGTGGCTACACCTTC. Protein product: CASSQGGGTMGGYTF.

In DNA, the CDR3 is TGTGCCAGCAGCCCTCAGGGGTCCGATGAGCAGTTCTTC. It yields the protein CASSPQGSDEQFF. The chain couples TRBV11-1 to TRBJ2-1; TRBD1 is a possible D gene (6 bases). Germline-derived CDR1 and CDR2 are SGHAT and FQDESV (reference sequence). Trimming cost V 5 bases and J 8 bases, with 13 bases left between them. CDR3 length: 13 residues.

The V call is TRBV7-8, the J call TRBJ2-7, with D perhaps matching TRBD1 (6 bases). Germline V CDR1 and CDR2: SGHVS, FQNEAQ. Trimming pared 6 bases from V and 9 bases from J, leaving 15 bases between. The CDR3 runs to 12 residues. Here the CDR3 reads CASRPPTGWQYF. The CDR3 coding sequence is TGTGCCAGCAGGCCTCCGACAGGCTGGCAGTACTTC.

The rearrangement joins TRBV6-5 to TRBJ1-1, with TRBD1 matching 9 bases. This CDR3 is built from 15 residues. The trim removed 7 bases at V and 3 bases at J, leaving 9 bases unmatched. The germline V gene encodes CDR1 MNHEY and CDR2 SVGAGI. CDR3 amino acids: CASKKAGQGHTEAFF. The CDR3, as DNA: TGTGCCAGCAAAAAGGCGGGACAGGGTCACACTGAAGCTTTCTTT.

The rearrangement links TRBV7-6 to TRBJ2-1; 7 bases align to TRBD1. Germline V gene data show CDR1 as SGHVS and CDR2 as FNYEAQ. After removal of 0 bases from V and 8 bases from J, the junction contained 7 bases not matched to a gene. The CDR3 covers 15 residues. The CDR3 reads CASSLAGGEFHEQFF. The CDR3 DNA sequence: TGTGCCAGCAGCTTAGCAGGGGGCGAATTTCATGAGCAGTTCTTC.

The chain has TRBV11-2 and TRBJ1-3; maybe TRBD1 (6 bases). This CDR3 region has 15 residues. Germline V gene sequence: CDR1 SGHAT, CDR2 FQNNGV. V was clipped by 4 bases and J by 0 bases, with 10 bases between them. CDR3 residues: CASSYRDLSGNTIYF. CDR3 DNA sequence: TGTGCCAGCAGCTACAGGGACCTCTCTGGAAACACCATATATTTT.

This sequence joins TRBV27 and TRBJ1-5; D is uncertain. Trimming removed 2 bases at V and 7 bases at J, with 9 bases between. CDR3 length: 13 amino acids. The V gene's germline CDR1 is MNHEY and CDR2 SMNVEV (reference sequence). This CDR3 reads CASSLEDGQPQHF. In DNA form, the CDR3 reads TGTGCCAGCAGTTTAGAGGACGGACAGCCCCAGCATTTT.

This rearrangement joins TRBV18 to TRBJ1-1, with TRBD1 matching over 8 bases. In germline, CDR1 is KGHSH, CDR2 LQKENI. This CDR3 is 15 amino acids long. V lost 0 bases to trimming and J lost 7 bases; unmatched junction nucleotides: 7. The CDR3, as DNA: TGTGCCAGCTCACCACCAATGAGACAGGGGTTTGAAGCTTTCTTT. As protein: CASSPPMRQGFEAFF. Filled out from reference TRBV18 and TRBJ1-1, the complete variable domain reads NAGVMQNPRHLVRRRGQEARLRCSPMKGHSHVYWYRQLPEEGLKFMVYLQKENIIDESGMPKERFSAEFPKEGPSILRIQQVVRGDSAAYFCASSPPMRQGFEAFFGQGTRLTVV.

J is TRBJ1-1 and V is TRBV25-1; D may be TRBD1 (6 bases). The germline gives CDR1 MGHDK, CDR2 SYGVNS. The V and J ends lost 11 bases and 3 bases respectively, with 16 bases between them. The CDR3 totals 13 residues. This CDR3 reads CAVQGGRHTEAFF. The CDR3 DNA reads as TGTGCCGTCCAAGGGGGGAGACACACTGAAGCTTTCTTT.

This clone was found once. V usage is TRBV11-3 and J usage is TRBJ2-3, with D unclear. The CDR3 totals 13 residues. V lost 4 bases and J 6 bases, leaving 11 bases between the germline ends. Germline V lookup: CDR1 SGHNT, CDR2 YENEEA. The CDR3: CASSYSHPDTQYF. Written as DNA, the CDR3 is TGTGCCAGCAGCTACTCCCACCCGGATACGCAGTATTTT.

The rearrangement uses TRBV7-6 and TRBJ2-7, with 8 positions matching TRBD2. V shed 8 bases and J 3 bases; nucleotides not matched to a gene: 15. This CDR3 is built from 16 residues. CDR1 is SGHVS and CDR2 is FNYEAQ in the germline V gene. Here the CDR3 DNA reads TGTGCCAGCGTCGGTGCCCGGCGGGAGGTAGTCTACGAGCAGTACTTC. Amino acids: CASVGARREVVYEQYF. The full variable domain, its missing parts supplied by reference TRBV7-6 and TRBJ2-7, is GAGVSQSPRYKVTKRGQDVALRCDPISGHVSLYWYRQALGQGPEFLTYFNYEAQQDKSGLPNDRFSAERPEGSISTLTIQRTEQRDSAMYRCASVGARREVVYEQYFGPGTRLTVT.

This clone was detected only once. The V gene is TRBV4-3, the J gene TRBJ2-7; tentative D call: TRBD2 (6 bases). Germline CDR1 and CDR2: LGHNA and YSLEER. The CDR3 spans 17 residues. Trimming removed 0 bases from V and 0 bases from J, with 15 bases in between. CDR3 sequence: CASSQDHRGDFSYEQYF. The CDR3, as DNA: TGCGCCAGCAGCCAAGATCACCGAGGGGACTTCTCCTACGAGCAGTACTTC.

The count of this clone is one. The V call is TRBV28, the J call TRBJ2-1; 7 bases align to TRBD2. V lost 8 bases to trimming and J lost 1 base; unmatched junction nucleotides: 8. Germline CDR1 reads MDHEN; CDR2 reads SYDVKM. This CDR3 region has 15 residues. CDR3 region: CASRIPSGSYNEQFF. The CDR3 coding sequence is TGTGCCAGCCGTATCCCTAGCGGATCCTACAATGAGCAGTTCTTC. The entire variable domain, with the rest obtained from reference TRBV28 and TRBJ2-1, is as follows: DVKVTQSSRYLVKRTGEKVFLECVQDMDHENMFWYRQDPGLGLRLIYFSYDVKMKEKGDIPEGYSVSREKKERFSLILESASTNQTSMYLCASRIPSGSYNEQFFGPGTRLTVL.

V usage is TRBV30 and J usage is TRBJ2-7; 9 bases are a match to TRBD2. The CDR3 spans 13 residues. Germline V CDR1 and CDR2: GTSNPN, SVGIG (reference sequence). Trimming removed 1 base from V and 3 bases from J; junction bases left unmatched: 1. In DNA, the CDR3 is TGTGCCTGGAGTGGGACTAGCGACTACGAGCAGTACTTC. Protein sequence: CAWSGTSDYEQYF. The variable domain in full, completed from reference TRBV30 and TRBJ2-7, reads SQTIHQWPATLVQPVGSPLSLECTVEGTSNPNLYWYRQAAGRGLQLLFYSVGIGQISSEVPQNLSASRPQDRQFILSSKKLLLSDSGFYLCAWSGTSDYEQYFGPGTRLTVT.

The chain uses TRBV5-6 and TRBJ2-1, with D unclear. Deletions cut 2 bases from V and 6 bases from J, with 9 bases between. Germline CDR1 SGHDT, CDR2 YYEEEE. The CDR3 runs to 13 residues. DNA for the CDR3: TGTGCCAGCAGCTTTGGGCAGGTCAATGAGCAGTTCTTC. It translates to CASSFGQVNEQFF.